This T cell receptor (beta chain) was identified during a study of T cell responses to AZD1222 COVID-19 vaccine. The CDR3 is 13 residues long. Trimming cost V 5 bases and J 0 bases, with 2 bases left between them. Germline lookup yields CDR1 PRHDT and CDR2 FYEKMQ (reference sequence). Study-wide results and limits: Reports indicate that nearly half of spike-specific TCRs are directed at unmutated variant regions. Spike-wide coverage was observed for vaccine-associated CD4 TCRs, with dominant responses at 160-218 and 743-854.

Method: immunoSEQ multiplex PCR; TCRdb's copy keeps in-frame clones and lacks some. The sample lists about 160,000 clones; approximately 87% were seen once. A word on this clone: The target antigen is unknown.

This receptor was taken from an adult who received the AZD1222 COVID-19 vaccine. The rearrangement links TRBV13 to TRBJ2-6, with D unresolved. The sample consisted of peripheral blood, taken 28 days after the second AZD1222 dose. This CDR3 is CASSLSGANVLTF. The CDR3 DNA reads TGTGCCAGCAGCCTCTCTGGGGCCAACGTCCTGACTTTC.